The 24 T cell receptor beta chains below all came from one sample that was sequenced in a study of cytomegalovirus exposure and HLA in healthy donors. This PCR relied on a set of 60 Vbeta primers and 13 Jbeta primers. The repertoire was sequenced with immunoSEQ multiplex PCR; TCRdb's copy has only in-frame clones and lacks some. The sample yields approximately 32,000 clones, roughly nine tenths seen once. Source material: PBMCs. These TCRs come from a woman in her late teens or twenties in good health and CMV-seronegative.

The DNA of the CDR3 is TGTGCCAGCTCACCACAGGGGAACTATGGCTACACCTTC. It codes for CASSPQGNYGYTF. This chain joins TRBV18 and TRBJ1-2; a weak D match, TRBD1 (5 bases). The CDR3 spans 13 residues. Germline V gives CDR1 KGHSH, CDR2 LQKENI. Trimming left V 1 base short and J 2 bases short, with 5 bases between.

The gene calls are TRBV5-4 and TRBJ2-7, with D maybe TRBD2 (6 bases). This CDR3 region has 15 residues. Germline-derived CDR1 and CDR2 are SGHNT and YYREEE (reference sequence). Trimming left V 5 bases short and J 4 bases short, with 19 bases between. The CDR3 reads CASRRSPGEGYEQYF. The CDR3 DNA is TGTGCCAGCAGGCGGTCGCCGGGAGAGGGGTACGAGCAGTACTTC. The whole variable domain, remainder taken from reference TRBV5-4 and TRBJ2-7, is ETGVTQSPTHLIKTRGQQVTLRCSSQSGHNTVSWYQQALGQGPQFIFQYYREEENGRGNFPPRFSGLQFPNYSSELNVNALELDDSALYLCASRRSPGEGYEQYFGPGTRLTVT.

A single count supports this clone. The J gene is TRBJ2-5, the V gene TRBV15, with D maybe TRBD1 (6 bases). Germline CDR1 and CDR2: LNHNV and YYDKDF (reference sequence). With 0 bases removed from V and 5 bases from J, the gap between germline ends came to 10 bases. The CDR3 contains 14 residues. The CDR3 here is CATSRELDSETQYF. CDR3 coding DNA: TGTGCCACCAGCAGAGAGCTGGACAGCGAGACCCAGTACTTC.

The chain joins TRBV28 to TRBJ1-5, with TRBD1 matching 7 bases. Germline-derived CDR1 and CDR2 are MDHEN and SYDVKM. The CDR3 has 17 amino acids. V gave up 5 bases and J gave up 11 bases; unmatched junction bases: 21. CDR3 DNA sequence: TGTGCCAGCAGTCGTACCCTCACACAGGGGAAATCTAGGGCCCAGCATTTT. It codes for CASSRTLTQGKSRAQHF.

CDR3: CASSPGRTNEKLFF. The CDR3 DNA reads as TGTGCCAGTAGCCCAGGGCGGACTAATGAAAAACTGTTTTTT. V usage is TRBV19 and J usage is TRBJ1-4; D is perhaps TRBD1 (5 bases). The CDR3 spans 14 residues. The V end lost 6 bases, the J end lost 2 bases, and 10 bases lay between the germline ends. CDR1 and CDR2 from the germline V gene are LNHDA and SQIVND (reference sequence).

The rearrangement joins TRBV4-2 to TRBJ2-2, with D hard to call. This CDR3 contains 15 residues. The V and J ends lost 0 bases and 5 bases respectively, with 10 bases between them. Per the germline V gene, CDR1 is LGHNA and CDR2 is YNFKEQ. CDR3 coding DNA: TGTGCCAGCAGCCAAGAGAGGTTAGGAACCGGGGAGCTGTTTTTT. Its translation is CASSQERLGTGELFF.

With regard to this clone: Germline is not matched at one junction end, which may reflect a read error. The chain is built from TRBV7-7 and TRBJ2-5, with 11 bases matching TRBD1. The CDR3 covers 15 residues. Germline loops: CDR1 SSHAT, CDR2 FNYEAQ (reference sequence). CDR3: CASSTIGTGGETQYF. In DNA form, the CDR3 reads TGTGCTAGCAGCACCATCGGGACAGGGGGAGAGACCCAGTACTTC.

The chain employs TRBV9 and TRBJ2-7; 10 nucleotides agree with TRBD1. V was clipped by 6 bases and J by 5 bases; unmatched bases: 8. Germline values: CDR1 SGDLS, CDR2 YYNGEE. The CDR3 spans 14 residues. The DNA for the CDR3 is TGTGCCAGCACCCCCGGACAGGGGGTCCACGAGCAGTACTTC. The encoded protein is CASTPGQGVHEQYF.

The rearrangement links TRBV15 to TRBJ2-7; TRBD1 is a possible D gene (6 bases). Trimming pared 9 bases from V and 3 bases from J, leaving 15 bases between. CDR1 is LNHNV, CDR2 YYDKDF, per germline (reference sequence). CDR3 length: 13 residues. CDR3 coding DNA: TGTGCCACATCCGGACAGCCTTACTACGAGCAGTACTTC. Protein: CATSGQPYYEQYF.

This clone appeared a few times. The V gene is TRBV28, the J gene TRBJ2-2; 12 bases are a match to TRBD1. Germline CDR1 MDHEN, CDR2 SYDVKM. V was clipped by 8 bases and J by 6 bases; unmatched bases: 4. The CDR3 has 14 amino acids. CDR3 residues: CASRDRGRSGELFF. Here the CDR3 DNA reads TGTGCCAGCCGGGACAGGGGGCGGTCCGGGGAGCTGTTTTTT.

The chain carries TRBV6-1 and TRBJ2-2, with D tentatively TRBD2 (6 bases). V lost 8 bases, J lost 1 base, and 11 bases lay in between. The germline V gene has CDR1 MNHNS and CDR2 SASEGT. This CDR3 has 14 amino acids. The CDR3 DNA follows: TGTGCCAGCCATGGAGGGGAGAACACCGGGGAGCTGTTTTTT. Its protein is CASHGGENTGELFF.

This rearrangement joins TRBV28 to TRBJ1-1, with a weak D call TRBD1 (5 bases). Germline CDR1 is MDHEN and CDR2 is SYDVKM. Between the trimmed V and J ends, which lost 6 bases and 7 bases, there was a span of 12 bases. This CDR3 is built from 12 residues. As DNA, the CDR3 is TGTGCCAGCAGGGTACAGGTCGGTGAAGCTTTCTTT. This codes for CASRVQVGEAFF.

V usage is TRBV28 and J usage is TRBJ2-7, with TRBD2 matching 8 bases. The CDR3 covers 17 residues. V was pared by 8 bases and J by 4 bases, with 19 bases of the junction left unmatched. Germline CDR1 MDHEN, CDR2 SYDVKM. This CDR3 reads CASAWRGDPRASYEQYF. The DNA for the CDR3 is TGTGCCAGCGCGTGGCGGGGGGACCCCAGGGCTTCTTACGAGCAGTACTTC.

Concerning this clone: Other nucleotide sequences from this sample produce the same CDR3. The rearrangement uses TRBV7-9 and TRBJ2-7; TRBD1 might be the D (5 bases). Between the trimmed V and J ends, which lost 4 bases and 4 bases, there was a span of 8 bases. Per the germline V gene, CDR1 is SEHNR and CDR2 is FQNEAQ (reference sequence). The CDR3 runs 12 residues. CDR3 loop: CASSSQGYEQYF. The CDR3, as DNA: TGTGCCAGCAGCTCCCAGGGTTACGAGCAGTACTTC.

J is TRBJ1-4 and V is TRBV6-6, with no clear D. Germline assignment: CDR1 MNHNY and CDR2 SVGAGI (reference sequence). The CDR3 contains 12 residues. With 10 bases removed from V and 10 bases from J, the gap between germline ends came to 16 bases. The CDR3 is CATTEGNAKLFF. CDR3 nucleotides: TGTGCCACCACAGAGGGTAACGCAAAACTGTTTTTT.

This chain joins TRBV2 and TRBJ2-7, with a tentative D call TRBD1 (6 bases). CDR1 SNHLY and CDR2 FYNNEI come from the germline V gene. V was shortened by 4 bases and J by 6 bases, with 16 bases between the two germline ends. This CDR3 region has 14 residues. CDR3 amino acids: CASSGTGQWGEQYF. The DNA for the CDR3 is TGTGCCAGCAGTGGTACAGGGCAGTGGGGCGAGCAGTACTTC. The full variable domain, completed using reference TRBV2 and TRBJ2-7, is EPEVTQTPSHQVTQMGQEVILRCVPISNHLYFYWYRQILGQKVEFLVSFYNNEISEKSEIFDDQFSVERPDGSNFTLKIRSTKLEDSAMYFCASSGTGQWGEQYFGPGTRLTVT.

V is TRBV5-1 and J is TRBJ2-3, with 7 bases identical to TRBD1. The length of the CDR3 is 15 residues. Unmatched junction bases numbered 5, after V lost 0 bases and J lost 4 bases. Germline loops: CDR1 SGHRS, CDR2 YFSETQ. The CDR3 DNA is TGCGCCAGCAGCTTGGGGAGAGGGGGCTCAGATACGCAGTATTTT. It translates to CASSLGRGGSDTQYF.

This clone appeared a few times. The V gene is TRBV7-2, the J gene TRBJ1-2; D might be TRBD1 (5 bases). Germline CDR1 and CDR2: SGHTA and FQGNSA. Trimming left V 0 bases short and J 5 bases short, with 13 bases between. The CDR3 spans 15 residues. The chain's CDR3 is CASSLAGTSFYGYTF. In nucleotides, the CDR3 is TGTGCCAGCAGCTTAGCCGGGACTTCGTTTTATGGCTACACCTTC.

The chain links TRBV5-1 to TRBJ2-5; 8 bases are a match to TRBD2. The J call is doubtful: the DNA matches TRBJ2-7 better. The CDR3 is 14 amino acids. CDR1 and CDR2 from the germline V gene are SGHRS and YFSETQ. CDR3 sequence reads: CASSLTSETYEQYF. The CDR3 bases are TGCGCCAGCAGCCTGACTAGCGAGACCTACGAGCAGTACTTC.

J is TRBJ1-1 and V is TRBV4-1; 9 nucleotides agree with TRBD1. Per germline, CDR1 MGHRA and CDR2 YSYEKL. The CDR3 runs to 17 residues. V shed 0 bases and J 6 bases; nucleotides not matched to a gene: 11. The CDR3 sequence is CASSQERSGTGNPEAFF. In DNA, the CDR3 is TGCGCCAGCAGCCAAGAACGGTCCGGGACAGGGAATCCTGAAGCTTTCTTT.

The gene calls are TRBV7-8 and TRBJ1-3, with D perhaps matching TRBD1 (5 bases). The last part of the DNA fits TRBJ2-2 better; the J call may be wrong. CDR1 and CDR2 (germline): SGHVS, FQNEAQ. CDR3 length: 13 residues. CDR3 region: CASSLDRSGELFF. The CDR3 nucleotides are TGTGCCAGCAGCTTAGACAGGAGCGGGGAGCTGTTTTTT.

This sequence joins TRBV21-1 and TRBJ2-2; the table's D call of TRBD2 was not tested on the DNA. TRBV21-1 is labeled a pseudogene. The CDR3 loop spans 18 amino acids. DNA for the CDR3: TGTGCCAGCAGCAAAAACGGGTCACCGACGGGGAACACCGGGGAGCTGTTTTTT. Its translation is CASSKNGSPTGNTGELFF.

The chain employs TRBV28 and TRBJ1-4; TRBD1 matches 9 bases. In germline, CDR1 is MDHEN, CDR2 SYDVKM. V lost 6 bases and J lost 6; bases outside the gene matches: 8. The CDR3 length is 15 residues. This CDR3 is CASSKSTGGYEKLFF. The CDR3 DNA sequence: TGTGCCAGCAGCAAATCTACAGGGGGCTATGAAAAACTGTTTTTT.

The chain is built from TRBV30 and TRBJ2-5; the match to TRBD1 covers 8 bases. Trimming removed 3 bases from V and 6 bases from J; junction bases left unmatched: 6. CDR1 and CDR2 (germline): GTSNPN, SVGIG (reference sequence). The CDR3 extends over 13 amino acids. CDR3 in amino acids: CAWRRAGGKTQYF. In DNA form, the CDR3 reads TGTGCCTGGAGAAGGGCAGGGGGCAAGACCCAGTACTTC. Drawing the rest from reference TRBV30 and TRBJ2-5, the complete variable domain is SQTIHQWPATLVQPVGSPLSLECTVEGTSNPNLYWYRQAAGRGLQLLFYSVGIGQISSEVPQNLSASRPQDRQFILSSKKLLLSDSGFYLCAWRRAGGKTQYFGPGTRLLVL.